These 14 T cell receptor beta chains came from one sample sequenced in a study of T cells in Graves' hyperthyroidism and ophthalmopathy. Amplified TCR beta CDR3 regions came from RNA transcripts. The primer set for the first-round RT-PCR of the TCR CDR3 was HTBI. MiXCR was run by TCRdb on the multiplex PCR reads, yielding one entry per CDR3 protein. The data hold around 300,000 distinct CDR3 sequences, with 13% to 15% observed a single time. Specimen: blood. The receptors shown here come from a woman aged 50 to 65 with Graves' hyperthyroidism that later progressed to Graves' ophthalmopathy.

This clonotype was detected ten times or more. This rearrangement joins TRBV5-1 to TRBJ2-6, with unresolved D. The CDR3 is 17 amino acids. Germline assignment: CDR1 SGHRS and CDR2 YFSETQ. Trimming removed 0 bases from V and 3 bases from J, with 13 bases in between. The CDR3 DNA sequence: TGCGCCAGCAGCTTGGACCGTCCTATTGGTGGGGCCAACGTCCTGACTTTC. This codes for CASSLDRPIGGANVLTF.

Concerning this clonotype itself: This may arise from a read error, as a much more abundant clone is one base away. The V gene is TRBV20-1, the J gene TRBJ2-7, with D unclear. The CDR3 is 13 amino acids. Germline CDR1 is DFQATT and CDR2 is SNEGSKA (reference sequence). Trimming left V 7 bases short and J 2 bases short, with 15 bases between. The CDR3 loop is CSVPRASAYEQYF. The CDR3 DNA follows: TGCAGTGTACCACGGGCGAGCGCCTACGAGCAGTACTTC.

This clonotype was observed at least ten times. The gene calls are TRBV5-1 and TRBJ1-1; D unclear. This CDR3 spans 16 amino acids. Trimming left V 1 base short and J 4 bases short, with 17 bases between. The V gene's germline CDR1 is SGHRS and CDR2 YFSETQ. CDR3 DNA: TGCGCCAGCAGCTTGAGGGCCGCAGGCCCGATCACTGAAGCTTTCTTT. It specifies CASSLRAAGPITEAFF.

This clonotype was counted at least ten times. CDR3 DNA: TGTGCCAGCAGCCAGACTAGCGGGATTCCCGAGCAGTACTTC. Its translation: CASSQTSGIPEQYF. The chain joins TRBV6-1 to TRBJ2-7, with TRBD2 matching over 11 bases. Germline V gene sequence: CDR1 MNHNS, CDR2 SASEGT. The CDR3 runs to 14 residues. The V and J ends lost 6 bases and 6 bases, in that order; junction bases with no gene match: 7.

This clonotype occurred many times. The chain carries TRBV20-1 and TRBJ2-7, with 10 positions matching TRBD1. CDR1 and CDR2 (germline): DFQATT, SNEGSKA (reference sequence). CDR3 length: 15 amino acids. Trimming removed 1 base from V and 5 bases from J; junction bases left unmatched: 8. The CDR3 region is CSARALSGQGNEQYF. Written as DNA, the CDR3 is TGCAGTGCTAGAGCCCTATCGGGACAGGGGAACGAGCAGTACTTC.

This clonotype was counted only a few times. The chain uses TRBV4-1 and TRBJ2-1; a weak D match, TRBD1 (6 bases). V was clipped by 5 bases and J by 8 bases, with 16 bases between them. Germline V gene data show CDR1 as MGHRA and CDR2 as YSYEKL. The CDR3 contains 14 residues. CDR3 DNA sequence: TGCGCCAGCAGCTATATACAGGGTACCTATGAGCAGTTCTTC. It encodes CASSYIQGTYEQFF.

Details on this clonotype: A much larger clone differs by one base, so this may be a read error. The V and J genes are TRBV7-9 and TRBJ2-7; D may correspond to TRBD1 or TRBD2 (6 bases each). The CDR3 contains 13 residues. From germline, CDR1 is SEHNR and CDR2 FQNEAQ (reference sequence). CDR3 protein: CASASKGGYKQYF. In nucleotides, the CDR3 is TGTGCCAGCGCATCCAAGGGGGGCTACAAGCAGTACTTC.

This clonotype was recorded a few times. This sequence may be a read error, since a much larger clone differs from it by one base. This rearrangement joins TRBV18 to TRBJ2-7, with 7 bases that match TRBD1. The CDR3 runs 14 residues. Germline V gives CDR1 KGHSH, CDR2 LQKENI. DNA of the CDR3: TGTGCCAGCTCACCCGGGACAGCAGGCTACGAGCAGCACTTC. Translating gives CASSPGTAGYEQHF. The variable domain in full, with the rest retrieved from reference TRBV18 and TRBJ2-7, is NAGVMQNPRHLVRRRGQEARLRCSPMKGHSHVYWYRQLPEEGLKFMVYLQKENIIDESGMPKERFSAEFPKEGPSILRIQQVVRGDSAAYFCASSPGTAGYEQHFGPGTRLTVT.

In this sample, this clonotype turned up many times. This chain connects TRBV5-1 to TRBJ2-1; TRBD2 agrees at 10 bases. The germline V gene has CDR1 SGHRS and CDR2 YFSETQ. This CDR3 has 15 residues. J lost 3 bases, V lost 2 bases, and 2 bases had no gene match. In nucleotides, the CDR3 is TGCGCCAGCAGCTTTGTAGCGGGAGGCTACAATGAGCAGTTCTTC. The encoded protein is CASSFVAGGYNEQFF.

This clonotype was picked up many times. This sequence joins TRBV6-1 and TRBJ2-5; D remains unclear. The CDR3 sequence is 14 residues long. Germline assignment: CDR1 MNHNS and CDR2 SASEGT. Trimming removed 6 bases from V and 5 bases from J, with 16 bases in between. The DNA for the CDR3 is TGTGCCAGCAGACTTGGTGAAAGTAGGGAGACCCAGTACTTC. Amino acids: CASRLGESRETQYF.

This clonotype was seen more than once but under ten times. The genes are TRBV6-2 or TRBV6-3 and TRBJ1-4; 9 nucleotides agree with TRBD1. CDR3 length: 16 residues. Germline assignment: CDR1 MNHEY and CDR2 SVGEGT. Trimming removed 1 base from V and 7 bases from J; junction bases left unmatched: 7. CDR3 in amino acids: CASSYWDGQGSEKLFF. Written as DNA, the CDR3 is TGTGCCAGCAGTTACTGGGACGGACAGGGGAGTGAAAAACTGTTTTTT.

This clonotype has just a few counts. CDR3 DNA: TGTGCCACCAACCTTCGAGGGAGGAGCACAGATACGCAGTATTTT. Translation gives CATNLRGRSTDTQYF. The chain links TRBV24-1 to TRBJ2-3, with D maybe TRBD2 (6 bases). This CDR3 contains 15 residues. From germline, CDR1 is KGHDR and CDR2 SFDVKD. V lost 8 bases to trimming and J lost 0 bases, with 14 bases between them.

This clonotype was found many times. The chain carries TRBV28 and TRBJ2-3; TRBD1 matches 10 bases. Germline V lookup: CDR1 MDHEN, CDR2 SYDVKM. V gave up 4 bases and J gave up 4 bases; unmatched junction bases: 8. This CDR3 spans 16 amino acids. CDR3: CASSSPGQGKADTQYF. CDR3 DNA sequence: TGTGCCAGCAGTTCCCCGGGACAGGGGAAGGCAGATACGCAGTATTTT.

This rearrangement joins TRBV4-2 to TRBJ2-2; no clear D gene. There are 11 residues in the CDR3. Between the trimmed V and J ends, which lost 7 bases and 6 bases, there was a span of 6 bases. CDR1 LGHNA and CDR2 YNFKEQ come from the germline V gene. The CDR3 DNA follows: TGTGCCAGCAAATTCGCCGGGGAGCTGTTTTTT. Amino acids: CASKFAGELFF.